This T cell receptor (beta chain) was sequenced during a study of blood T cells in healthy people across ages. Study-wide findings and caveats: Diversity was higher, and naive CD4+ cells more numerous, in long-lived donors than in aged donors.

The germline V gene encodes CDR1 MNHEY and CDR2 SMNVEV (reference sequence). The V end was cut by 5 bases, the J end by 7 bases, with 18 bases between. The CDR3 extends over 15 amino acids. Notes on this clonotype: Its matching antigen is unknown.

Staff drew approximately 9.1 milliliters of peripheral blood from each donor. A second PCR of about 7 to 12 cycles used a sample-barcoded 5' primer and a J-beta primer mix. A template-switch adaptor that had 12 random nucleotides put a tag on each cDNA molecule. A single record per CDR3 protein comes from TCRdb applying MiXCR to the 5' RACE reads. The data show a few hundred thousand distinct CDR3 sequences, 50% to 60% seen once. The sequencing input was blood. The chain links TRBV27 to TRBJ2-1; possible D gene TRBD2, 6 bases. The sequence was collected from a man aged 55 to 70 in good health. The CDR3, as DNA: TGTGCCAGCAGTGTCACCGGGACTCTTGGGAATGAGCAGTTCTTC. Translation gives CASSVTGTLGNEQFF.